This T cell receptor (beta chain) appears in the sequencing data of a study of cytomegalovirus exposure and HLA in healthy donors. Study context: Early on, a data release was issued that held 80 million to 90 million unique TCRs from HLA-typed donors. General study points: The study listed roughly 160 cytomegalovirus-associated TCR beta chains.

PCR employed 60 Vbeta and 13 Jbeta primers. Profiled with immunoSEQ multiplex PCR; TCRdb holds only in-frame clones, not every one. Of about 120,000 clones in the sample, about 75% were seen once. About this clone: Its cognate antigen is unknown.

Germline CDR1 reads SGHRS; CDR2 reads YFSETQ. This CDR3 spans 15 amino acids. V dropped 4 bases and J dropped 8; count of bases not matched to a gene: 7. The sequencing sample was made of PBMCs. The chain is built from TRBV5-1 and TRBJ2-1; TRBD1 matches 12 bases. This clonotype was sampled from a man aged 55-75 years in good health and CMV-seropositive. CDR3 amino acids: CASSTGTGGAYEQFF. The CDR3, as DNA: TGCGCCAGCAGCACCGGGACAGGGGGCGCGTATGAGCAGTTCTTC.